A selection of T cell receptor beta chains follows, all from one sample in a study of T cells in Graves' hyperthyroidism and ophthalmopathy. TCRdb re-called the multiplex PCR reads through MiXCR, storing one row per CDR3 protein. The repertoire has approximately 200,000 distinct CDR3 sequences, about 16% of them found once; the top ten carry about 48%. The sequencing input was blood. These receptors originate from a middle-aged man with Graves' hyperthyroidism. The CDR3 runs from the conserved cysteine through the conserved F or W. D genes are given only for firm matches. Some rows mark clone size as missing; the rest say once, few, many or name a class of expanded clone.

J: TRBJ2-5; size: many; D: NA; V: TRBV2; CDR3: CASSQQGAGGETQYF; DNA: TGTGCCAGCAGTCAGCAGGGGGCGGGAGGGGAGACCCAGTACTTC
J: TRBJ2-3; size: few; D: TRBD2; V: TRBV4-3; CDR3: CASSQDHSGGLTDTQYF; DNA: TGCGCCAGCAGCCAAGATCATTCGGGGGGGCTGACAGATACGCAGTATTTT
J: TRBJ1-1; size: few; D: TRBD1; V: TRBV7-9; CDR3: CASSVTGADIEAFF; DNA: TGTGCCAGCAGCGTTACAGGGGCGGACATTGAAGCTTTCTTT
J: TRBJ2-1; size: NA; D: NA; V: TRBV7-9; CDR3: CASSTGGPYNEQFF; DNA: TGTGCCAGCAGCACCGGGGGACCCTACAATGAGCAGTTCTTC
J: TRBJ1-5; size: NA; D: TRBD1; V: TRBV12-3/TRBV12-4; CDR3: CASGDRENQPQHF; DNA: TGTGCCAGCGGGGACAGGGAGAATCAGCCCCAGCATTTT
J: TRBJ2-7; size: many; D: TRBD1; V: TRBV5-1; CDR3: CASSAPGTGVEEQYF; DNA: TGCGCCAGCAGCGCACCCGGGACAGGGGTAGAGGAGCAGTACTTC
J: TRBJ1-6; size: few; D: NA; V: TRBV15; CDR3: CATSPGVSYNSPLHF; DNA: TGTGCCACCAGCCCCGGTGTTTCCTATAATTCACCCCTCCACTTT
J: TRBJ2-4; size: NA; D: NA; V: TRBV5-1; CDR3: CASSQRQTIAKNIQYF; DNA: TGCGCCAGCAGCCAAAGACAGACAATAGCCAAAAACATTCAGTACTTC
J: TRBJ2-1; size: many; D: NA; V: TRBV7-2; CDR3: CASSRGVAYNEQFF; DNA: TGTGCCAGCAGCCGAGGGGTGGCGTACAATGAGCAGTTCTTC
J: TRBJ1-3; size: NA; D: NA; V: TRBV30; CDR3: CAWSVSGRNTIYF; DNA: TGTGCCTGGAGTGTATCCGGGAGAAACACCATATATTTT
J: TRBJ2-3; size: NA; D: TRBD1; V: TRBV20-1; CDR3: CSANVRQGATDTQYF; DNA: TGCAGTGCTAACGTTAGACAGGGGGCAACAGATACGCAGTATTTT
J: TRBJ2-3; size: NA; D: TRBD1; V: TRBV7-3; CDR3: CASSTGQGSNTQYF; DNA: TGTGCCAGCAGCACGGGACAGGGATCAAATACGCAGTATTTT
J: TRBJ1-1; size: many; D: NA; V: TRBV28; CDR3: CASSGGGMGNTEAFF; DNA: TGTGCCAGCAGTGGAGGGGGGATGGGGAACACTGAAGCTTTCTTT
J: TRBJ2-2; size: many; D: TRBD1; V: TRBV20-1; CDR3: CSARDWADLTGFYTGELFF; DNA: TGCAGTGCTAGAGATTGGGCCGATCTGACAGGGTTTTACACCGGGGAGCTGTTTTTT
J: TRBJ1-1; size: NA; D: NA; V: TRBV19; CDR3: CASSIIGNTEAFF; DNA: TGTGCCAGTAGTATTATCGGGAACACTGAAGCTTTCTTT
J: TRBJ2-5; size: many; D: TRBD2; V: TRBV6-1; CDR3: CASSEGERLAPTQETQYF; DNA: TGTGCCAGCAGTGAAGGGGAAAGACTAGCGCCTACCCAAGAGACCCAGTACTTC
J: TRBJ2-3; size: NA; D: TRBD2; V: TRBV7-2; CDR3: CASSLVFRSGGGSTDTQYF; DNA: TGTGCCAGCAGCTTAGTTTTCCGCTCGGGCGGGGGGAGCACAGATACGCAGTATTTT
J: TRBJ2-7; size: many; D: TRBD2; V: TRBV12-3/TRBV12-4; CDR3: CASSLTPGLAAREQYF; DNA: TGTGCCAGCAGTTTGACTCCTGGACTAGCGGCTCGGGAGCAGTACTTC
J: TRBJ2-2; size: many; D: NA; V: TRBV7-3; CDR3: CASSLNAGPNTGELFF; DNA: TGTGCCAGCAGCTTAAACGCGGGGCCCAACACCGGGGAGCTGTTTTTT
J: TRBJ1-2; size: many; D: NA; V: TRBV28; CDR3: CASRNQGFYGYTF; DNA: TGTGCCAGCAGAAACCAGGGTTTCTATGGCTACACCTTC
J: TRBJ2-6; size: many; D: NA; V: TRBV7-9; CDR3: CASSTRPGANVLTF; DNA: TGTGCCAGCAGCACCCGTCCCGGGGCCAACGTCCTGACTTTC
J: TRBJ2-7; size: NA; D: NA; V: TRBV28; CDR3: CASSSVLALTYEQYF; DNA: TGTGCCAGCAGTTCTGTACTAGCATTAACCTACGAGCAGTACTTC
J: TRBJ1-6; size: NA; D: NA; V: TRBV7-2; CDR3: CASSQYRVGNSPLHF; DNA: TGTGCCAGCAGCCAATACAGGGTTGGTAATTCACCCCTCCACTTT
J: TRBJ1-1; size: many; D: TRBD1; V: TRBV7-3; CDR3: CASSLGGQGVKAFF; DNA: TGTGCCAGCAGCTTAGGGGGACAGGGAGTAAAAGCTTTCTTT